Reported below is one T cell receptor (beta chain). The target antigen is unknown. CDR1 LNHDA and CDR2 SQIVND come from the germline V gene (reference sequence). The CDR3 is 17 amino acids. Trimming took 3 bases from V and 2 from J; bases not matched to a gene: 6. The sample comes from a study of shared clonotypes between healthy human individuals. Study-wide findings and caveats: Among non-shared clonotypes, generation probabilities were lower than among those shared by all four donors. Sorted-subset samples were not fully sequenced, rarefaction indicated.

At deep level, the assay was performed. In the study's own analysis: ImmunoSEQ sequences covered only the junction and lacked quality scores; filtering therefore differed. Data came from immunoSEQ multiplex PCR; TCRdb stores just in-frame clones and leaves some out. V and J calls and clone size follow that table, whereas D and trimming were derived from the DNA. There are 900,000 to 1,200,000 clones in the sample; approximately 78% occur only once, and 0.55% to 0.7% lies in the top ten. The source is a man between 18 and 35 years old in good health. Some clones in this sample may be carry-over from other donors' samples. The specimen was memory CD4+ T cells from PBMCs. Subset indicated: CD45RA-negative fraction. The genes are TRBV19 and TRBJ2-6; TRBD2 matches 8 bases. The CDR3 here is CASSIHAGGTGANVLTF. The CDR3 coding sequence is TGTGCCAGTAGTATCCACGCGGGGGGAACTGGGGCCAACGTCCTGACTTTC.